This T cell receptor (beta chain) stems from a study of blood T cells in healthy people across ages. Together with a sample-barcoded 5' primer, a J-beta primer mix was included in a second PCR lasting roughly 6 to 12 cycles. Every sample returned 2.5 million or more CDR3-containing paired-end reads. TCRdb reprocessed the 5' RACE reads with MiXCR, giving one entry per CDR3 protein. The sample comprises 600,000 to 1,000,000 distinct CDR3 sequences, around 25% of which are singletons, and more than 3% rests with the top ten. The CDR3 covers 13 residues. Trimming stripped 1 base from V and 15 bases from J, with 16 bases between. Germline CDR1 is LGHNA and CDR2 is YSLEER. The sample was also linked to a second study, of T cells of mothers and their children.

Sequenced: blood. The TCR sequence derives from a boy between 10 and 17 years old in good health. The chain joins TRBV4-3 to TRBJ2-1; TRBD1 might be the D (6 bases). In DNA form, the CDR3 reads TGCGCCAGCAGCCAAGTAGTCTGGGACATCCTGTTCTTC. This sequence encodes CASSQVVWDILFF.